A selection of T cell receptor beta chains follows, all from one sample in a study of quantifying T cell responses using KT2 cells. TCRdb reprocessed the UMI-ligation and nested PCR reads via MiXCR and lists one record per CDR3 protein. This sample carries 31,000 or so distinct CDR3 sequences, about a tenth of them seen once, and the ten largest clones take around a tenth. Sequenced material: PBMCs spiked with cells of the T cell clone KT2. The receptors derive from a human donor. CDR3s include the opening cysteine and the closing phenylalanine or tryptophan. The order of the fields is CDR3 DNA, CDR3 protein, V gene, J gene, D gene, clone size. D genes are given only for firm matches. The listing skips clone size in some rows; elsewhere it reads once, few, many or a size class.

cdr3_nt: TGTGCCAGCAGCTTAGGATCCGCTGAAGCTTTCTTT
cdr3_aa: CASSLGSAEAFF
v_call: TRBV7-8
j_call: TRBJ1-1
d_call: -
clone_size: few

cdr3_nt: TGTGCCAGCAGCCAGGAGGGCCAGATAGTAGATGAGCAGTTCTTC
cdr3_aa: CASSQEGQIVDEQFF
v_call: TRBV11-3
j_call: TRBJ2-1
d_call: -
clone_size: many

cdr3_nt: TGTGCCAGCACCCCGGACTACACCCCCGGGGAGCTGTTTTTT
cdr3_aa: CASTPDYTPGELFF
v_call: TRBV9
j_call: TRBJ2-2
d_call: -
clone_size: few

cdr3_nt: TGTGCCACCAGTGATGGGCGGGAGCTCACAGATACGCAGTATTTT
cdr3_aa: CATSDGRELTDTQYF
v_call: TRBV24-1
j_call: TRBJ2-3
d_call: TRBD2
clone_size: many

cdr3_nt: TGCGCCAGCAGAACCGGGGCAGTCGTCTTTGAGCAGTACTTC
cdr3_aa: CASRTGAVVFEQYF
v_call: TRBV5-1
j_call: TRBJ2-7
d_call: -
clone_size: -

cdr3_nt: TGTGCCAGCAGCCAAGATCTTTACAGGGGGTACGAGCAGTACTTC
cdr3_aa: CASSQDLYRGYEQYF
v_call: TRBV3-1
j_call: TRBJ2-7
d_call: TRBD1
clone_size: -

cdr3_nt: TGTGCCAGCAGCGTACTCGGGACTAAGTATGGAGAGACCCAGTACTTC
cdr3_aa: CASSVLGTKYGETQYF
v_call: TRBV11-2
j_call: TRBJ2-5
d_call: TRBD2
clone_size: few

cdr3_nt: TGCAGTGCTACCGCAACTAGCGGGCCCACCTACGAGCAGTACTTC
cdr3_aa: CSATATSGPTYEQYF
v_call: TRBV20-1
j_call: TRBJ2-7
d_call: TRBD2
clone_size: few

cdr3_nt: TGCAGTGCTCACAGGGGCACTGAAGCTTTCTTT
cdr3_aa: CSAHRGTEAFF
v_call: TRBV20-1
j_call: TRBJ1-1
d_call: TRBD1
clone_size: few

cdr3_nt: TGCAGCGTTCGCCAGAATAATGAAAAACTGTTTTTT
cdr3_aa: CSVRQNNEKLFF
v_call: TRBV29-1
j_call: TRBJ1-4
d_call: -
clone_size: few

cdr3_nt: TGCAGTGCTAGAGCCCCCGCGGGACCCGACAATGAGCAGTTCTTC
cdr3_aa: CSARAPAGPDNEQFF
v_call: TRBV20-1
j_call: TRBJ2-1
d_call: -
clone_size: few

cdr3_nt: TGTGCCAGCAGCTTAGAGGAGGGGACTTGGGTCGGTCCAACTAATGAAAAACTGTTTTTT
cdr3_aa: CASSLEEGTWVGPTNEKLFF
v_call: TRBV7-8
j_call: TRBJ1-4
d_call: -
clone_size: -

cdr3_nt: TGTGCCAGCAGCCAGGAGAGGACAGCCTATGGCTACACCTTC
cdr3_aa: CASSQERTAYGYTF
v_call: TRBV14
j_call: TRBJ1-2
d_call: -
clone_size: many

cdr3_nt: TGTGCCAGCAGTTCCGATGGGGAGCAGTACTTC
cdr3_aa: CASSSDGEQYF
v_call: TRBV28
j_call: TRBJ2-7
d_call: -
clone_size: -

cdr3_nt: TGTGCCAGCAGCCATACCGGGACAGGGGTAGAGAGCACTGAAGCTTTCTTT
cdr3_aa: CASSHTGTGVESTEAFF
v_call: TRBV12-3/TRBV12-4
j_call: TRBJ1-1
d_call: TRBD1
clone_size: -

cdr3_nt: TGTGCCAGCAGCTCCGGACTAGCGGCCTACAATGAGCAGTTCTTC
cdr3_aa: CASSSGLAAYNEQFF
v_call: TRBV7-9
j_call: TRBJ2-1
d_call: TRBD2
clone_size: many

cdr3_nt: TGTGCCAGCAGTTCCCACCCCCTGGGGACTGAAAAACTGTTTTTT
cdr3_aa: CASSSHPLGTEKLFF
v_call: TRBV12-3/TRBV12-4
j_call: TRBJ1-4
d_call: -
clone_size: medium-sized

cdr3_nt: TGTGCCAGCAGTTCACAAGGACGGGGAGCTGAAGCTTTCTTT
cdr3_aa: CASSSQGRGAEAFF
v_call: TRBV12-3/TRBV12-4
j_call: TRBJ1-1
d_call: -
clone_size: -

cdr3_nt: TGTGCCTGGAGTTCCCGGGGAGACACTGAAGCTTTCTTT
cdr3_aa: CAWSSRGDTEAFF
v_call: TRBV30
j_call: TRBJ1-1
d_call: -
clone_size: few

cdr3_nt: TGTGCCAGCAGCTTTTTTAAGCGAAAATCCGACAATGAGCAGTTCTTC
cdr3_aa: CASSFFKRKSDNEQFF
v_call: TRBV7-8
j_call: TRBJ2-1
d_call: -
clone_size: -

cdr3_nt: TGTGCCAGCAGTCCCACCCGGGACCTGGAAGCTTTCTTT
cdr3_aa: CASSPTRDLEAFF
v_call: TRBV6-5
j_call: TRBJ1-1
d_call: -
clone_size: many

cdr3_nt: TGCGCCAGCAGCCAAGATATAGCAGGGAGTTTGGATGGCTACACCTTC
cdr3_aa: CASSQDIAGSLDGYTF
v_call: TRBV4-3
j_call: TRBJ1-2
d_call: -
clone_size: few

cdr3_nt: TGTGCCAGCAGCCCGGGACAGGGGCTTCTCTCCTCTGGGGCCAACGTCCTGACTTTC
cdr3_aa: CASSPGQGLLSSGANVLTF
v_call: TRBV3-1
j_call: TRBJ2-6
d_call: TRBD1
clone_size: few

cdr3_nt: TGTGCCAGCACCCTGGACAGAACCGGGGAGCTGTTTTTT
cdr3_aa: CASTLDRTGELFF
v_call: TRBV7-2
j_call: TRBJ2-2
d_call: -
clone_size: many

cdr3_nt: TGTGCCAGCAGTTTATCTCAGGGGGGGGCAGGGTATGGCTACACCTTC
cdr3_aa: CASSLSQGGAGYGYTF
v_call: TRBV27
j_call: TRBJ1-2
d_call: TRBD1
clone_size: many

cdr3_nt: TGCGCCAGCAGCCAGGGACAGAGCTCCTACAATGAGCAGTTCTTC
cdr3_aa: CASSQGQSSYNEQFF
v_call: TRBV4-1
j_call: TRBJ2-1
d_call: TRBD1
clone_size: few

cdr3_nt: TGTGCCAGCAGCCGCTGGGGCGGGACAGCCGACACCGGGGAGCTGTTTTTT
cdr3_aa: CASSRWGGTADTGELFF
v_call: TRBV14
j_call: TRBJ2-2
d_call: -
clone_size: few

cdr3_nt: TGTGCCAGCAGCTTAGAATGGGCTGAAGCTTTCTTT
cdr3_aa: CASSLEWAEAFF
v_call: TRBV7-9
j_call: TRBJ1-1
d_call: -
clone_size: many

cdr3_nt: TGTGCCGGGAAACCAAGAGGCAGCGCTGAAGCTTTCTTT
cdr3_aa: CAGKPRGSAEAFF
v_call: TRBV30
j_call: TRBJ1-1
d_call: -
clone_size: once

cdr3_nt: TGTGCCAGCTCACATGACACCATGAACACTGAAGCTTTCTTT
cdr3_aa: CASSHDTMNTEAFF
v_call: TRBV18
j_call: TRBJ1-1
d_call: -
clone_size: many

cdr3_nt: TGTGCCAGCAGCAAACCGGCCAACGAGCAGTACTTC
cdr3_aa: CASSKPANEQYF
v_call: TRBV21-1
j_call: TRBJ2-7
d_call: -
clone_size: -

cdr3_nt: TGTGCCAGCAGCGAGGGGTTACTCTATGGCTACACCTTC
cdr3_aa: CASSEGLLYGYTF
v_call: TRBV9
j_call: TRBJ1-2
d_call: -
clone_size: many

cdr3_nt: TGTGCCAGCAGCGGGGGACTAGACCAAGAGACCCAGTACTTC
cdr3_aa: CASSGGLDQETQYF
v_call: TRBV11-2
j_call: TRBJ2-5
d_call: TRBD2
clone_size: many

cdr3_nt: TGTGCCAGCAGCGTAGGGGCTAGCGGGGGGGCCGTAGCCAAAAACATTCAGTACTTC
cdr3_aa: CASSVGASGGAVAKNIQYF
v_call: TRBV9
j_call: TRBJ2-4
d_call: TRBD2
clone_size: many

cdr3_nt: TGCGCCAGCAGCATGGGACTAGGCGAAGATACGCAGTATTTT
cdr3_aa: CASSMGLGEDTQYF
v_call: TRBV5-1
j_call: TRBJ2-3
d_call: TRBD2
clone_size: -

cdr3_nt: TGCGCCAGCAGCTCTTTACTCGGCCAAGAGACCCAGTACTTC
cdr3_aa: CASSSLLGQETQYF
v_call: TRBV5-1
j_call: TRBJ2-5
d_call: -
clone_size: -

cdr3_nt: TGCAGCGTTGGGGGGATCCTCTATGGCTACACCTTC
cdr3_aa: CSVGGILYGYTF
v_call: TRBV29-1
j_call: TRBJ1-2
d_call: -
clone_size: many

cdr3_nt: TGCAGCGGGACTAGCGGGATAATAGTAGGCAATGAGCAGTTCTTC
cdr3_aa: CSGTSGIIVGNEQFF
v_call: TRBV20-1
j_call: TRBJ2-1
d_call: TRBD2
clone_size: many

cdr3_nt: TGTGCCAGCAGCTTAGCGTTTGGGGTAGCAGATACGCAGTATTTT
cdr3_aa: CASSLAFGVADTQYF
v_call: TRBV11-2
j_call: TRBJ2-3
d_call: -
clone_size: many

cdr3_nt: TGTGCCAGCAGTGGGGATCCAGGGACTTTCGAGCAGTACTTC
cdr3_aa: CASSGDPGTFEQYF
v_call: TRBV6-1
j_call: TRBJ2-7
d_call: -
clone_size: many

cdr3_nt: TGTGCCAGCAGTTTGGGGGCCGGGACAGGGGCCTACGAGCAGTACTTC
cdr3_aa: CASSLGAGTGAYEQYF
v_call: TRBV27
j_call: TRBJ2-7
d_call: TRBD1
clone_size: -

cdr3_nt: TGCGCCAGCAGCCCCGATCAGCGGTCCTACAATGAGCAGTTCTTC
cdr3_aa: CASSPDQRSYNEQFF
v_call: TRBV5-1
j_call: TRBJ2-1
d_call: -
clone_size: many

cdr3_nt: TGTGCCAGCAGGGCGGTGGGGGAATTCACAGATACGCAGTATTTT
cdr3_aa: CASRAVGEFTDTQYF
v_call: TRBV2
j_call: TRBJ2-3
d_call: -
clone_size: many

cdr3_nt: TGCAGTGCGCGGGGGATGAAGGACACTGAAGCTTTCTTT
cdr3_aa: CSARGMKDTEAFF
v_call: TRBV20-1
j_call: TRBJ1-1
d_call: -
clone_size: many

cdr3_nt: TGTGCCAGCAGCCGTTTAAGACCCGGCGACCTGAACACTGAAGCTTTCTTT
cdr3_aa: CASSRLRPGDLNTEAFF
v_call: TRBV6-5
j_call: TRBJ1-1
d_call: -
clone_size: few

cdr3_nt: TGCGCCAGCAGCTTGACCGGGACAGGGGGCGCGAGCACTGAAGCTTTCTTT
cdr3_aa: CASSLTGTGGASTEAFF
v_call: TRBV5-1
j_call: TRBJ1-1
d_call: TRBD1
clone_size: -

cdr3_nt: TGTGCCAGCAGCCAAGATCTGTGGGGAGACGGAAACACCATATATTTT
cdr3_aa: CASSQDLWGDGNTIYF
v_call: TRBV3-1
j_call: TRBJ1-3
d_call: -
clone_size: few

cdr3_nt: TGTGCCAGCAGCTTAGGTGGATCCGAGCAGTACTTC
cdr3_aa: CASSLGGSEQYF
v_call: TRBV7-8
j_call: TRBJ2-7
d_call: -
clone_size: many

cdr3_nt: TGCGCCAGCAGCTTCGACAGCATGAACACTGAAGCTTTCTTT
cdr3_aa: CASSFDSMNTEAFF
v_call: TRBV5-1
j_call: TRBJ1-1
d_call: -
clone_size: many

cdr3_nt: TGCAGCGTTGAATCGGGACAGTTTATAGGACAAGAGACCCAGTACTTC
cdr3_aa: CSVESGQFIGQETQYF
v_call: TRBV29-1
j_call: TRBJ2-5
d_call: TRBD1
clone_size: few

cdr3_nt: TGCGCCAGCAGCTTGGAGGCTAGCGGGAGGTCCTACAATGAGCAGTTCTTC
cdr3_aa: CASSLEASGRSYNEQFF
v_call: TRBV5-1
j_call: TRBJ2-1
d_call: TRBD2
clone_size: medium-sized

cdr3_nt: TGTGCCAGCACCCACGGCCGGATTGAAAAACTGTTTTTT
cdr3_aa: CASTHGRIEKLFF
v_call: TRBV12-3/TRBV12-4
j_call: TRBJ1-4
d_call: -
clone_size: many

cdr3_nt: TGTGCCAGCAGCCCTACCATGGCCGAGCAGTACTTC
cdr3_aa: CASSPTMAEQYF
v_call: TRBV7-9
j_call: TRBJ2-7
d_call: -
clone_size: many

cdr3_nt: TGTGCCGGAGGACAGGGGGGACAGCTACAGCAACCTGAAGCTTTCTTT
cdr3_aa: CAGGQGGQLQQPEAFF
v_call: TRBV7-9
j_call: TRBJ1-1
d_call: TRBD1
clone_size: many

cdr3_nt: TGTGCCAGCAAAGTAAACCTACAGGCACGCACTGAAGCTTTCTTT
cdr3_aa: CASKVNLQARTEAFF
v_call: TRBV6-2/TRBV6-3
j_call: TRBJ1-1
d_call: -
clone_size: few